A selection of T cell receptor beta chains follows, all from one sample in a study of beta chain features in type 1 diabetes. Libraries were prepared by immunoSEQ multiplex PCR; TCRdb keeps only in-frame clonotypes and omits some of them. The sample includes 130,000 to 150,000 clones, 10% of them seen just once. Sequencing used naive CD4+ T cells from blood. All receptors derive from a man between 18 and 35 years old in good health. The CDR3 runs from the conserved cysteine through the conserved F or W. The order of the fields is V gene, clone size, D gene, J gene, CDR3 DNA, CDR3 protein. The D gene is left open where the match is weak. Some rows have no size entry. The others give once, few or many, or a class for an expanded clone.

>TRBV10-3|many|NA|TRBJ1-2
TGTGCCACCCTAGCGGGGGATCGCTACACCTTC
CATLAGDRYTF
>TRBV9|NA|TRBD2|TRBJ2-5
TGTGCCAGCAGCGTAGAGGCTAGCGGGGGACAAGAGACCCAGTACTTC
CASSVEASGGQETQYF
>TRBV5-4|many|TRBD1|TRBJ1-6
TGTGCCAGCAGCTACAGGGGGGAGAGTTCACCCCTCCACTTT
CASSYRGESSPLHF
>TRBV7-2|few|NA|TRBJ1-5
TGTGCCAGCACACCCCTAGGGGGGAGGGGTCAGCCCCAGCATTTT
CASTPLGGRGQPQHF
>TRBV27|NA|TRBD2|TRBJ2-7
TGTGCCAGCAAGCTAGCGGGGTATTGGGAGCAGTACTTC
CASKLAGYWEQYF
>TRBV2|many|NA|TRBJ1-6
TGTGCCAGCAGTGAAGATCTTGCCCTCCACTTT
CASSEDLALHF
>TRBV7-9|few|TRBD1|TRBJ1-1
TGTGCCAGCAGCCCTATGGGACAGAGGAACACTGAAGCTTTCTTT
CASSPMGQRNTEAFF
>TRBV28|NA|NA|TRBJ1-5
TGTGCCAGCAGTTTCGCCAGGGTGGGGAATCAGCCCCAGCATTTT
CASSFARVGNQPQHF
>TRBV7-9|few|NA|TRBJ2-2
TGTGCCAGCAGCTTAGTAGCGGTCGGGGAGCTGTTTTTT
CASSLVAVGELFF
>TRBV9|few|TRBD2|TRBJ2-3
TGTGCCAGCAGCGGAAGACTAGCGGGGACAGATACGCAGTATTTT
CASSGRLAGTDTQYF
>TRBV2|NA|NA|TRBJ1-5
TGTGCCAGCAGTGTACAGGGTAGCAATCAGCCCCAGCATTTT
CASSVQGSNQPQHF
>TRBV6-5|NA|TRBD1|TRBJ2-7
TGTGCCAGCAGTCAGACAGGGAACTCCTACGAGCAGTACTTC
CASSQTGNSYEQYF
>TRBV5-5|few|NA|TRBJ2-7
TGTGCCAGCAGCTTGAGCATCTCCTACGAGCAGTACTTC
CASSLSISYEQYF
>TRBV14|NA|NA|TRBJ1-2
TGTGCCAGCAGCGCGAATAACTATGGCTACACCTTC
CASSANNYGYTF
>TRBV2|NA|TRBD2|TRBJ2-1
TGTGCCAGCAGTGAACTTCTAGCGGGGGCCTCCGGGGGTGAGCAGTTCTTC
CASSELLAGASGGEQFF
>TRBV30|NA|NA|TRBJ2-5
TGTGCCTGGAGTGAGGGGCCTCAGAGGGAGACCCAGTACTTC
CAWSEGPQRETQYF
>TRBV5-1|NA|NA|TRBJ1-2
TGCGCCAGCAGCTTGGTACACTACACCTTC
CASSLVHYTF
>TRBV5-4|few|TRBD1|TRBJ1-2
TGTGCCAGCAGCTTCGGACAGGGGTATGGCTACACCTTC
CASSFGQGYGYTF
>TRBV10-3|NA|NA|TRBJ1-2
TGTGCCATCAGTGTAGCCGAAACTAACTATGGCTACACCTTC
CAISVAETNYGYTF
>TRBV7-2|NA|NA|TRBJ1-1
TGTGCCAGCAGCGCCCGACAGGTGCCTGAAGCTTTCTTT
CASSARQVPEAFF
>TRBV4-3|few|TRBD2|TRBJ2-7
TGCGCCAGCAGCCGCGTTAGCGGGGGGTTTTACGAGCAGTACTTC
CASSRVSGGFYEQYF
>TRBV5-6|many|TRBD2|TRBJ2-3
TGTGCCAGCAGCTGGGGACTAGCAAGAGATACGCAGTATTTT
CASSWGLARDTQYF